This T cell receptor beta chain was sequenced in a study of blood T cell repertoires in COVID-19 (dated by TCRdb to 2018 to 2021). Regarding the complete study: The collaborator samples originated in the United States, Italy and Spain and spanned the acute and convalescent phases of COVID-19. The material from the prospective study consisted of cDNA or gDNA derived from T cells, B-cell-depleted T cells, or PBMCs. Deeply sampled blood TCRbeta repertoires from subjects exposed to, actively infected with, or recovered from COVID-19 were included in the dataset. The repertoires were released in a freely available public database intended as a resource for research on the immune response to SARS-CoV-2. Samples came from the ongoing ImmuneRACE study (first 160 participants) plus 1,254 subjects from 6 global collaborators. The sample metadata nearly always contained a de-identified subject ID, COVID-19 status, age in years and sex. HLA class I and class II types, where available, came from metadata supplied by the sample provider rather than from assay-based typing.

Here is what the overall study found, with its caveats: The amount of clinical and demographic metadata varied by source and participant and was provided uncurated.

Collaborating institutions collected whole blood in K2EDTA tubes following their own protocols. For TCRbeta analysis, collaborators shipped samples as frozen whole blood, isolated PBMCs, or DNA extracted from either of those sample types. In the case of this clone: Which antigen it targets is not known. No qualities accompany the bases; no much larger clone lies one base away.

The immunoSEQ Assay, a bias-controlled multiplex PCR, was used to amplify TCRbeta CDR3 regions from genomic DNA. As for the original processing: Within the assay, amplification of reference gene primers was used to estimate how many nucleated cells each sample contained. To quantify the absolute abundance of each unique TCRbeta CDR3 rearrangement, sequence reads were collapsed and filtered. For each sample, productive Simpson clonality was calculated as the square root of Simpson's diversity index over productive rearrangements. Imported from immuneACCESS, the table was reduced by TCRdb to in-frame sequences with V and J called. These copies leave out some clones; in studies compared against another copy, an unresolved V gene accounts for under half, and the cause of the remainder is not known. Clone size and V and J calls were adopted from that table, with D and trimming inferred from the DNA. The sample table records fewer than 130,000 clones; roughly 82% of these occur just once. The ten largest make up about 17% of the sample.

The germline V gene encodes CDR1 LGHNA and CDR2 YNFKEQ. The CDR3 spans 16 residues, from the cysteine through the phenylalanine. Only CDR3 DNA is held: 48 bases, read in frame from base 1. Trimming costs V 4 bases and J 7 bases, and their ends lie 17 bases apart. Sequenced: peripheral blood. The clonotype originates from a woman aged 60 to 75 with acute or convalescent COVID-19. This chain joins TRBV4-2 to TRBJ1-6; matching of 6 bases hints at TRBD1 as the D gene. In nucleotide form, the sequence is TGTGCCAGCAGCCTCTCCCGGGGGGCGATAAATTCACCCCTCCACTTT. Translated, this is CASSLSRGAINSPLHF.